What follows are 22 T cell receptor beta chains derived from one specimen sequenced in a study of blood T cell repertoires in COVID-19. Profiling relied on immunoSEQ multiplex PCR, and the TCRdb table lists in-frame clones only, not all of them. In the table there are about 200,000 clones, about 80% of which are singletons. Sequencing input: PBMCs or T cells enriched from blood (not recorded which). These TCRs come from a woman aged 55 to 70 with acute COVID-19.

The table lists this clone with a few counts. V is TRBV27 and J is TRBJ1-6; a possible D gene is TRBD1 (6 bases). V shed 6 bases and J shed 7 bases, with 13 bases lying between them. The germline gives CDR1 MNHEY, CDR2 SMNVEV (reference sequence). CDR3 length: 14 amino acids. The CDR3 sequence: CASRFKGGNSPLHF. CDR3 bases: TGTGCCAGCAGATTCAAAGGGGGAAATTCACCCCTCCACTTT.

This clone occurred a few times. The CDR3 reads CAAKGRVVTF. In DNA, the CDR3 is TGTGCCGCTAAGGGCAGGGTAGTCACCTTC. The chain recombines TRBV19 with TRBJ1-2, with a tentative D call TRBD1 (5 bases). There are 10 residues in the CDR3. Germline CDR1 reads LNHDA; CDR2 reads SQIVND (reference sequence). Trimming pared 11 bases from V and 13 bases from J, leaving 17 bases between.

This clone was detected only a few times. The V and J genes are TRBV29-1 and TRBJ1-2; TRBD1 matches at 7 bases. Germline lookup yields CDR1 SQVTM and CDR2 ANQGSEA. The V gene end was trimmed by 6 bases and the J gene end by 4 bases; junction bases not matched to a gene: 5. CDR3 size: 12 residues. CDR3 protein: CSVQTGPYGYTF. The CDR3, as DNA: TGCAGCGTCCAGACAGGGCCCTATGGCTACACCTTC.

This clone was seen a single time. The chain is built from TRBV4-3 and TRBJ2-1; a weak D match, TRBD1 (6 bases). The V end lost 4 bases, the J end lost 7 bases, and 17 bases lay between the germline ends. Germline lookup yields CDR1 LGHNA and CDR2 YSLEER. The CDR3 has 15 residues. CDR3: CASSPRGSKENEQFF. CDR3 nucleotide sequence: TGCGCCAGCAGCCCAAGGGGGAGTAAGGAGAATGAGCAGTTCTTC.

The chain uses TRBV19 and TRBJ1-1; TRBD1 is a possible D gene (5 bases). Germline values: CDR1 LNHDA, CDR2 SQIVND (reference sequence). V lost 7 bases, J lost 5 bases, and 17 bases lay in between. The CDR3 is made up of 14 amino acids. The CDR3 DNA reads as TGTGCCAGTACTTCCCGGGGGGACCATACTGAAGCTTTCTTT. Protein: CASTSRGDHTEAFF.

The chain has TRBV11-2 and TRBJ2-1, with TRBD2 matching 10 bases. The CDR3 is 16 amino acids. Germline CDR1 SGHAT, CDR2 FQNNGV. The trim removed 0 bases at V and 6 bases at J, leaving 5 bases unmatched. CDR3 sequence: CASSLDRTSGLNEQFF. The CDR3 region has the DNA TGTGCCAGCAGCTTAGATCGGACTAGCGGACTCAATGAGCAGTTCTTC. Full variable domain (outside the CDR3, taken from reference TRBV11-2 and TRBJ2-1): EAGVAQSPRYKIIEKRQSVAFWCNPISGHATLYWYQQILGQGPKLLIQFQNNGVVDDSQLPKDRFSAERLKGVDSTLKIQPAKLEDSAVYLCASSLDRTSGLNEQFFGPGTRLTVL.

The chain is built from TRBV5-4 and TRBJ2-2; D ambiguous. Germline V gives CDR1 SGHNT, CDR2 YYREEE (reference sequence). This CDR3 is built from 17 residues. The V gene lost 2 bases and the J gene lost 0 bases, with 14 bases spanning the gap. The CDR3 nucleotides are TGTGCCAGCAGCTTACCCGTGGGCAAATCGAACACCGGGGAGCTGTTTTTT. Its translation is CASSLPVGKSNTGELFF.

The chain employs TRBV3-1 (or the pseudogene TRBV3-2) and TRBJ1-1; D perhaps matches TRBD1 (5 bases). Trimming stripped 4 bases from V and 6 bases from J, with 18 bases between. Germline V CDR1 and CDR2: LGHDT, YNNKEL (reference sequence). The CDR3 is 15 residues long. CDR3 bases: TGTGCCAGCAGCCCCTACGGGGGGGGGAGGGCTGAAGCTTTCTTT. This translates into CASSPYGGGRAEAFF.

The chain links TRBV5-5 to TRBJ2-7; 7 nucleotides agree with TRBD2. The CDR3 is 16 residues long. Germline V gene sequence: CDR1 SGHKS, CDR2 YYEKEE (reference sequence). The V segment lost 4 bases and the J segment 5 bases; nucleotides outside the gene matches: 15. The CDR3 sequence is CASSLGLGAGVDEQYF. CDR3 DNA sequence: TGTGCCAGCAGCCTGGGCCTCGGGGCGGGGGTCGACGAGCAGTACTTC.

The V and J genes are TRBV28 and TRBJ1-6; D is unresolved. Germline V gene data show CDR1 as MDHEN and CDR2 as SYDVKM. The CDR3 consists of 12 residues. V was clipped by 5 bases and J by 6 bases, with 5 bases between them. This CDR3 is CASSNSNSPLHF. CDR3 in DNA: TGTGCCAGCAGTAACAGTAATTCACCCCTCCACTTT.

The chain joins TRBV10-3 to TRBJ1-5, with TRBD1 matching over 11 bases. J was trimmed by 4 bases and V by 4 bases; bases with no gene match: 3. Germline CDR1 ENHRY, CDR2 SYGVKD. The CDR3 spans 15 residues. The CDR3 DNA is TGTGCCATCAGTGGGGGGGACAGGGGGAATCAGCCCCAGCATTTT. Its protein product is CAISGGDRGNQPQHF.

This clone was detected only once. The rearrangement uses TRBV6-5 and TRBJ1-1; 7 bases map to TRBD1. There are 15 residues in the CDR3. Losses at the gene ends were 4 bases for V and 1 base for J; bases not matched to a gene: 6. Germline lookup yields CDR1 MNHEY and CDR2 SVGAGI. The CDR3 DNA follows: TGTGCCAGCAGTTTGGAGGGGGCAGGGAACACTGAAGCTTTCTTT. Translating it yields CASSLEGAGNTEAFF.

There are a few counts of this clone. This rearrangement joins TRBV4-3 to TRBJ1-2; 9 nucleotides match TRBD1. Trimming took 2 bases from V and 14 from J; bases not matched to a gene: 9. Germline V gene data show CDR1 as LGHNA and CDR2 as YSLEER. The CDR3 length is 13 residues. The CDR3 sequence: CASSQPQGAASTF. CDR3 sequence (DNA): TGCGCCAGCAGCCAACCACAGGGGGCTGCATCAACCTTC.

The chain joins TRBV7-9 to TRBJ1-2; D is perhaps TRBD1 (6 bases). V was clipped by 5 bases and J by 3 bases, with 16 bases between them. This CDR3 spans 15 amino acids. CDR1 is SEHNR and CDR2 is FQNEAQ in the germline V gene (reference sequence). The CDR3 nucleotides read TGTGCCAGCAGCCCGAGTAAACAGGGCTACTATGGCTACACCTTC. Its protein is CASSPSKQGYYGYTF.

The V call is TRBV21-1, the J call TRBJ2-5; the listed D gene, TRBD2, was not tested against the DNA. TRBV21-1 is a pseudogene. This CDR3 comprises 15 residues. CDR3 nucleotides: TGTGCCAGCATCGCGACTAGCGGCCACGATGGAACCCAGTACTTC. It translates to CASIATSGHDGTQYF.

This clone was seen more than once but under ten times. The chain has TRBV28 and TRBJ1-1; no firm D call. The CDR3 totals 10 residues. V shed 7 bases and J shed 8 bases, with 8 bases lying between them. Germline CDR1 and CDR2: MDHEN and SYDVKM. The CDR3 DNA follows: TGTGCCAGCATTAAGAGGGAAGCTTTCTTT. Protein product: CASIKREAFF.

The rearrangement links TRBV5-1 to TRBJ1-4; 7 positions match TRBD1. J lost 4 bases, V lost 3 bases, and 6 bases had no gene match. This CDR3 has 15 amino acids. CDR1 and CDR2 from the germline V gene are SGHRS and YFSETQ. The CDR3 DNA is TGCGCCAGCAGCTGGGGGACAGCCGTTAATGAAAAACTGTTTTTT. Translated: CASSWGTAVNEKLFF.

This chain links TRBV5-1 with TRBJ2-3; TRBD1 matches at 8 bases. After removal of 3 bases from V and 5 bases from J, the junction contained 5 bases not matched to a gene. CDR3 length equals 14 residues. The germline V gene encodes CDR1 SGHRS and CDR2 YFSETQ. CDR3 region: CASSSGQGLDTQYF. CDR3 sequence (DNA): TGCGCCAGCAGCTCCGGACAGGGCCTAGATACGCAGTATTTT.

This clone has more than one count but fewer than ten. The rearrangement joins TRBV4-2 to TRBJ2-3; 9 bases match TRBD2. The CDR3 is made up of 17 amino acids. CDR1 is LGHNA and CDR2 is YNFKEQ in the germline V gene. Trimming at V came to 3 bases and at J to 7 bases, leaving 14 bases not matched to a gene. The CDR3 nucleotides are TGTGCCAGCAGCCAGGGGGGGGCGGATAGCGGGAGCTATACGCAGTATTTT. This translates into CASSQGGADSGSYTQYF.

This rearrangement joins TRBV27 to TRBJ1-2; D is undetermined. In germline, CDR1 is MNHEY, CDR2 SMNVEV (reference sequence). The V end was cut by 2 bases, the J end by 3 bases, with 10 bases between. This CDR3 has 14 residues. The CDR3 DNA reads as TGTGCCAGCAGTTTAAGGGCGGGAGACTATGGCTACACCTTC. As protein: CASSLRAGDYGYTF.

The chain recombines TRBV9 with TRBJ2-2; 11 nucleotides align to TRBD2. Germline CDR1 is SGDLS and CDR2 is YYNGEE. The CDR3 spans 18 residues. The J segment lost 2 bases and the V segment lost 0 bases, leaving 6 bases of the junction unmatched. CDR3 bases: TGTGCCAGCAGCGTAGGCCCTAGCGGGAGGATCAACACCGGGGAGCTGTTTTTT. Residues: CASSVGPSGRINTGELFF. Using reference TRBV9 and TRBJ2-2 for the parts outside the CDR3, the full variable domain is DSGVTQTPKHLITATGQRVTLRCSPRSGDLSVYWYQQSLDQGLQFLIQYYNGEERAKGNILERFSAQQFPDLHSELNLSSLELGDSALYFCASSVGPSGRINTGELFFGEGSRLTVL.

The J gene is TRBJ2-1, the V gene TRBV11-3; a possible D gene is TRBD2 (5 bases). The germline CDR1 and CDR2 sequences are SGHNT and YENEEA. Trimming took 8 bases from V and 15 from J, leaving 14 bases between them. The CDR3 loop spans 10 amino acids. CDR3 region: CASFSRERFF. The CDR3 DNA reads as TGTGCCAGCTTTAGCCGGGAACGGTTCTTC.